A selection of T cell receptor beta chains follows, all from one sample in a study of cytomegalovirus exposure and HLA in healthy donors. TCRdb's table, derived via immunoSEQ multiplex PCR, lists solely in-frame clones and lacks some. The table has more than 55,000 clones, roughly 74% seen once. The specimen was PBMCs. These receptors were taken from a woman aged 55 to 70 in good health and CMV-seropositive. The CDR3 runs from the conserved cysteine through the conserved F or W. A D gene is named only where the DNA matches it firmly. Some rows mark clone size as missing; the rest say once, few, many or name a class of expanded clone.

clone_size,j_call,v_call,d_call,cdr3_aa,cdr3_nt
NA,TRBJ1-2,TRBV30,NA,CAWSVPGNLPRYTF,TGTGCCTGGAGTGTACCGGGGAATCTCCCACGCTACACCTTC
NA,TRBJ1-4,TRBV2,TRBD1,CASRQGLRTGGGEKLFF,TGTGCCAGCAGGCAGGGCCTCAGGACAGGTGGAGGGGAAAAACTGTTTTTT
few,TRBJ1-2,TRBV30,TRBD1,CAWGFGQGNYGYTF,TGTGCCTGGGGATTTGGACAGGGGAACTATGGCTACACCTTC
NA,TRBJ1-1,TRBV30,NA,CASYQGWSTEAFF,TGTGCCTCTTATCAGGGGTGGTCCACTGAAGCTTTCTTT
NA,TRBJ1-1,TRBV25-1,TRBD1,CASSEPGQDEAFF,TGTGCCAGCAGTGAACCGGGACAGGATGAAGCTTTCTTT
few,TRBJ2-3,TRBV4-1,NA,CASSPGGRSTDTQYF,TGCGCCAGCAGCCCCGGAGGTAGGAGCACAGATACGCAGTATTTT
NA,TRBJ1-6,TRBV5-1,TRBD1,CASSPQDRAGSPLHF,TGCGCCAGCAGCCCTCAGGACAGGGCGGGTTCACCCCTCCACTTT
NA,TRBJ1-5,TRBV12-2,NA,CASRSRTFLDQPQHF,TGTGCAAGTCGCTCACGGACATTTTTGGATCAGCCCCAGCATTTT
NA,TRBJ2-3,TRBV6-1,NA,CASSRSQGLTDTQYF,TGTGCCAGCAGTAGGAGTCAGGGACTCACAGATACGCAGTATTTT
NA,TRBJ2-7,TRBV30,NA,CAWSVGGARYEQYF,TGTGCCTGGAGTGTGGGGGGGGCCCGCTACGAGCAGTACTTC
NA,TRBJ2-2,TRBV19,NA,CASSSGGGAFNTGELFF,TGTGCCAGTAGTTCAGGAGGGGGGGCTTTTAACACCGGGGAGCTGTTTTTT
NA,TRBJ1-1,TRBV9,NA,CASSKVPGGSGTEAFF,TGTGCCAGCAGCAAAGTCCCGGGGGGGTCGGGTACTGAAGCTTTCTTT
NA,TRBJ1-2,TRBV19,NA,CASSMPGIGYTF,TGTGCCAGTAGTATGCCAGGGATTGGCTACACCTTC
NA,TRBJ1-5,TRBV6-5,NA,CASSARYSNQPQHF,TGTGCCAGCAGTGCTCGCTATAGCAATCAGCCCCAGCATTTT
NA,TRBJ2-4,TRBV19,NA,CASSLENIQYF,TGTGCCAGTAGCCTGGAGAACATTCAGTACTTC
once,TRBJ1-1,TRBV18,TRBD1,CASSPDREAFF,TGTGCCAGCTCACCGGACAGGGAAGCTTTCTTT
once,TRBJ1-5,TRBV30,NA,CAWSGGGHQPQHF,TGTGCCTGGAGCGGGGGAGGGCATCAGCCCCAGCATTTT
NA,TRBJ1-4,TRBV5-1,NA,CASSNGGTNEKLFF,TGCGCCAGCAGCAACGGGGGGACTAATGAAAAACTGTTTTTT
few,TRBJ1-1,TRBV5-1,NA,CASSLERGTNTEAFF,TGCGCCAGCAGCTTGGAGCGGGGTACGAACACTGAAGCTTTCTTT
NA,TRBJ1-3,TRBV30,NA,CAWSLDIGNTIYF,TGTGCCTGGAGCCTCGACATTGGAAACACCATATATTTT
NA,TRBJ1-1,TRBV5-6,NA,CASSLETGTMNTEAFF,TGTGCCAGCAGCTTGGAAACAGGGACGATGAACACTGAAGCTTTCTTT
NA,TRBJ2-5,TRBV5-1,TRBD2,CASSLASAGDKETQYF,TGCGCCAGCAGCTTGGCGTCAGCGGGGGACAAAGAGACCCAGTACTTC
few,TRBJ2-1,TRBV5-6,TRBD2,CASSLAGGNEQFF,TGTGCCAGCAGCCTGGCGGGGGGCAATGAGCAGTTCTTC
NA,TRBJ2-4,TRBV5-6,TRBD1,CASSVTGDVLPSKNIQYF,TGTGCCAGCAGCGTTACAGGGGACGTCCTTCCGTCCAAAAACATTCAGTACTTC
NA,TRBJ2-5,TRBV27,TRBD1,CASRTDRVQETQYF,TGTGCCAGCAGAACGGACAGGGTACAAGAGACCCAGTACTTC
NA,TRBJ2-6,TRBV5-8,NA,CASSTGTSGANVLTF,TGTGCCAGCAGCACAGGAACTTCTGGGGCCAACGTCCTGACTTTC
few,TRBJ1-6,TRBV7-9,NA,CASSPGNLSPLHF,TGTGCCAGCAGCCCCGGGAACCTTTCACCCCTCCACTTT
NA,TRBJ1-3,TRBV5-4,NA,CASSSGRGAGNTIYF,TGTGCCAGCAGCTCCGGTCGGGGGGCAGGAAACACCATATATTTT
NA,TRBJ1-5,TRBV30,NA,CAWSVRRGGYDSNQPQHF,TGTGCCTGGAGTGTACGCAGGGGCGGATATGATAGCAATCAGCCCCAGCATTTT
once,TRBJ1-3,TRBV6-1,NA,CASSDLAGTKSGNTIYF,TGTGCCAGCAGTGACCTCGCCGGGACAAAGTCTGGAAACACCATATATTTT
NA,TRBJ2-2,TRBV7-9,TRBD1,CASSLITGGANRELFF,TGTGCCAGCAGCCTCATAACAGGGGGCGCGAACAGGGAGCTGTTTTTT
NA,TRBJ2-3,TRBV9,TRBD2,CASSVGGLAGGGDTQYF,TGTGCCAGCAGCGTAGGGGGACTAGCGGGGGGAGGAGATACGCAGTATTTT
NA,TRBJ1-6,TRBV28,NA,CASTQGRSPLHF,TGTGCCAGCACCCAGGGCAGGTCACCCCTCCACTTT
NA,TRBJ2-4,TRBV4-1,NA,CASSQEAPRVLAKNIQYF,TGCGCCAGCAGCCAAGAAGCCCCACGGGTCCTAGCCAAAAACATTCAGTACTTC
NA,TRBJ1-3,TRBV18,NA,CASSPLRGDSGNTIYF,TGTGCCAGCTCACCCCTCAGGGGAGACTCTGGAAACACCATATATTTT
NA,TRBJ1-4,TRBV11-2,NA,CASSLEGATNEKLFF,TGTGCCAGCAGCTTAGAGGGAGCAACTAATGAAAAACTGTTTTTT
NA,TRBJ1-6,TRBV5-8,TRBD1,CASSWTGTRSPLHF,TGTGCCAGCAGCTGGACAGGGACGCGGTCACCCCTCCACTTT